The sample holds one count of the clone carrying this T cell receptor beta chain. The V end was cut by 3 bases, the J end by 8 bases, with 19 bases between. The germline CDR1 and CDR2 sequences are SGHVS and FQNEAQ. The CDR3 runs to 15 residues. With 60 Vbeta and 13 Jbeta primers, the PCR was carried out. Per the authors' pipeline: An analysis performed later counted 73 million or so unique TCR beta chains (around 9.9 million of them shared). TCRdb's copy holds only in-frame clones and misses some; the assay was immunoSEQ multiplex PCR. V, J and clone size are those of that table, while D and trimming were read from the DNA. Of 95,000 to 150,000 clones in the sample, 75% to 85% are singletons; the top ten hold 8.8%. This sample was taken from a study of cytomegalovirus exposure and HLA in healthy donors.

Sequencing was done on a sample of PBMCs. This receptor was obtained from a female donor in good health and CMV-seropositive. This chain links TRBV7-8 with TRBJ1-2, with no clear D. CDR3 in DNA: TGTGCCAGCAGCTTGGGTTCCGCGGGGATGGGGGGCTACACCTTC. This encodes CASSLGSAGMGGYTF.